A selection of T cell receptor beta chains follows, all from one sample in a study of T cell responses to AZD1222 COVID-19 vaccine. Measured with immunoSEQ multiplex PCR; TCRdb has only the in-frame clones, and not every one. The sample records 95,000 to 100,000 clones, about 88% being singletons. Sequences were derived from peripheral blood, sampled 28 days after the second AZD1222 dose. The origin of the receptors is an adult who received the AZD1222 COVID-19 vaccine. CDR3s include the opening cysteine and the closing phenylalanine or tryptophan. The D gene is left open where the match is weak. Expanded clones are given a class, and other clones once, few, many or no size at all.

abundance: -; j_gene: TRBJ2-1; d_gene: TRBD2; v_gene: TRBV7-2; len: 18; CDR3aa: CASTDVGGTSGRDDEQFF; CDR3nt: TGTGCCAGCACCGACGTTGGCGGGACTAGCGGGAGGGACGATGAGCAGTTCTTC
abundance: -; j_gene: TRBJ2-7; d_gene: TRBD2; v_gene: TRBV19; len: 15; CDR3aa: CASSIGAGGLYEQYF; CDR3nt: TGTGCCAGTAGTATTGGAGCGGGAGGTCTTTACGAGCAGTACTTC
abundance: -; j_gene: TRBJ2-3; d_gene: -; v_gene: TRBV3-1/TRBV3-2; len: 15; CDR3aa: CASSPRGLSTDTQYF; CDR3nt: TGTGCCAGCAGCCCAAGGGGCCTCAGCACAGATACGCAGTATTTT
abundance: -; j_gene: TRBJ1-1; d_gene: -; v_gene: TRBV6-5; len: 14; CDR3aa: CASSFGGGRTEAFF; CDR3nt: TGTGCCAGCAGCTTCGGCGGCGGGAGGACTGAAGCTTTCTTT
abundance: -; j_gene: TRBJ2-1; d_gene: -; v_gene: TRBV7-6; len: 14; CDR3aa: CASSLGGSYNEQFF; CDR3nt: TGTGCCAGCAGCTTAGGAGGTAGCTACAATGAGCAGTTCTTC
abundance: -; j_gene: TRBJ1-3; d_gene: TRBD1; v_gene: TRBV5-1; len: 18; CDR3aa: CASSSGTALQSSGNTIYF; CDR3nt: TGCGCCAGCAGCTCCGGGACAGCGCTACAGAGCTCTGGAAACACCATATATTTT
abundance: once; j_gene: TRBJ2-7; d_gene: TRBD2; v_gene: TRBV10-2; len: 15; CDR3aa: CASSEISLAGEEQYF; CDR3nt: TGCGCCAGCAGTGAGATAAGTTTAGCGGGTGAGGAGCAGTACTTC
abundance: few; j_gene: TRBJ2-7; d_gene: TRBD2; v_gene: TRBV29-1; len: 13; CDR3aa: CSVGESAGGEQYF; CDR3nt: TGCAGCGTTGGGGAATCGGCGGGAGGCGAGCAGTACTTC
abundance: -; j_gene: TRBJ1-4; d_gene: -; v_gene: TRBV6-1; len: 15; CDR3aa: CASSELPGVGEKLFF; CDR3nt: TGTGCCAGCAGTGAACTCCCGGGGGTCGGGGAAAAACTGTTTTTT
abundance: -; j_gene: TRBJ1-2; d_gene: -; v_gene: TRBV2; len: 13; CDR3aa: CASSPDNNYGYTF; CDR3nt: TGTGCCAGCAGCCCCGACAACAACTATGGCTACACCTTC
abundance: medium-sized; j_gene: TRBJ1-2; d_gene: TRBD1; v_gene: TRBV7-9; len: 15; CDR3aa: CASTDSGGAGYGYTF; CDR3nt: TGTGCCAGCACCGATTCAGGGGGGGCAGGGTATGGCTACACCTTC
abundance: -; j_gene: TRBJ2-7; d_gene: TRBD1; v_gene: TRBV9; len: 16; CDR3aa: CASSLHPGQGSFEQYF; CDR3nt: TGTGCCAGCAGCCTACACCCCGGACAGGGATCGTTCGAGCAGTACTTC
abundance: -; j_gene: TRBJ1-5; d_gene: TRBD1; v_gene: TRBV3-1/TRBV3-2; len: 14; CDR3aa: CASSWGQEAQPQHF; CDR3nt: TGTGCCAGCAGCTGGGGACAGGAAGCTCAGCCCCAGCATTTT
abundance: -; j_gene: TRBJ2-7; d_gene: TRBD2; v_gene: TRBV2; len: 16; CDR3aa: CASQGTSGGNLYEQYF; CDR3nt: TGTGCCAGCCAAGGGACTAGCGGGGGAAATCTCTACGAGCAGTACTTC
abundance: -; j_gene: TRBJ1-2; d_gene: -; v_gene: TRBV5-4; len: 13; CDR3aa: CASSLDRGYGYTF; CDR3nt: TGTGCCAGCAGCTTGGACCGAGGCTATGGCTACACCTTC
abundance: -; j_gene: TRBJ1-6; d_gene: -; v_gene: TRBV2; len: 20; CDR3aa: CASSEAPLILVRVDNSPLHF; CDR3nt: TGTGCCAGCAGTGAAGCGCCCCTTATTTTGGTCCGGGTGGATAATTCACCCCTCCACTTT
abundance: -; j_gene: TRBJ1-1; d_gene: -; v_gene: TRBV12-3/TRBV12-4; len: 13; CDR3aa: CASRNQVNTEAFF; CDR3nt: TGTGCCAGCAGGAATCAGGTGAACACTGAAGCTTTCTTT
abundance: once; j_gene: TRBJ1-2; d_gene: -; v_gene: TRBV6-5; len: 15; CDR3aa: CASRPSQGLLYGYTF; CDR3nt: TGTGCCAGCAGACCCAGTCAGGGACTACTCTATGGCTACACCTTC
abundance: -; j_gene: TRBJ1-2; d_gene: TRBD1; v_gene: TRBV10-3; len: 14; CDR3aa: CAISDYEGASGYTF; CDR3nt: TGTGCCATCAGTGACTACGAGGGGGCGTCTGGCTACACCTTC
abundance: -; j_gene: TRBJ2-1; d_gene: TRBD2; v_gene: TRBV18; len: 16; CDR3aa: CASSPLGKRDHNEQFF; CDR3nt: TGTGCCAGCTCACCCTTAGGGAAGCGGGACCACAATGAGCAGTTCTTC
abundance: -; j_gene: TRBJ1-1; d_gene: TRBD1; v_gene: TRBV7-2; len: 13; CDR3aa: CASSLARQGGAFF; CDR3nt: TGTGCCAGCAGCTTAGCGCGACAGGGTGGAGCTTTCTTT
abundance: -; j_gene: TRBJ2-7; d_gene: -; v_gene: TRBV11-2; len: 16; CDR3aa: CASSLDLGAVYYEQYF; CDR3nt: TGTGCCAGCAGCTTAGATCTGGGGGCAGTCTACTACGAGCAGTACTTC
abundance: few; j_gene: TRBJ1-3; d_gene: TRBD1; v_gene: TRBV25-1; len: 15; CDR3aa: CASSARPGQGDTIYF; CDR3nt: TGTGCCAGCAGTGCTCGACCGGGACAGGGAGACACCATATATTTT
abundance: -; j_gene: TRBJ2-5; d_gene: -; v_gene: TRBV5-1; len: 14; CDR3aa: CASSLKAAQETQYF; CDR3nt: TGCGCCAGCAGCTTGAAGGCAGCCCAAGAGACCCAGTACTTC
abundance: -; j_gene: TRBJ1-4; d_gene: TRBD1; v_gene: TRBV5-8; len: 14; CDR3aa: CASSNPDRVEKLFF; CDR3nt: TGTGCCAGCAGCAACCCGGACAGGGTTGAAAAACTGTTTTTT